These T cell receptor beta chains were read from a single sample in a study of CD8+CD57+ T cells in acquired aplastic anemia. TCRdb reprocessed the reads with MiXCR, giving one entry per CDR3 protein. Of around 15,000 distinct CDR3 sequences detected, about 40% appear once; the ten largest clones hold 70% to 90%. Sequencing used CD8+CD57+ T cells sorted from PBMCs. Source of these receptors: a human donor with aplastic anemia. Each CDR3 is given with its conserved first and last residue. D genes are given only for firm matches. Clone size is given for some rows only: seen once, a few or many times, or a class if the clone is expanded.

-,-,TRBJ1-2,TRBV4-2,CASRSGDTNTYGYTF,TGTGCCAGCAGATCCGGGGACACCAACACCTATGGCTACACCTTC
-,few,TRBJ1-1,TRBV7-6,CASSPLKSLLNTEAFF,TGTGCCAGCAGCCCCCTTAAATCCCTACTGAACACTGAAGCTTTCTTT
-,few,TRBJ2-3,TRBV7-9,CASGIMGANTQYF,TGTGCCAGCGGAATAATGGGCGCGAATACGCAGTATTTT
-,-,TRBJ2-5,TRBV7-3,CASSTDPGAETQYF,TGTGCCAGCAGCACGGACCCAGGGGCCGAGACCCAGTACTTC
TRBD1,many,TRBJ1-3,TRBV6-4,CATRLGQGANGNTIYF,TGTGCCACTAGACTCGGACAGGGGGCAAATGGAAACACCATATATTTT
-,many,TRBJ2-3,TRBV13,CASSSLDYPSAPSTDTQYF,TGTGCCAGCAGCTCCCTGGATTATCCTTCTGCCCCTAGCACAGATACGCAGTATTTT
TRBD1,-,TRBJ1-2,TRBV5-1,CASSLLQGAEAYGYTF,TGCGCCAGCAGCTTACTACAGGGGGCCGAGGCGTATGGCTACACCTTC
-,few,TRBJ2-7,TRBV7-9,CASSLVGYEQYF,TGTGCCAGCAGCTTAGTTGGCTACGAGCAGTACTTC
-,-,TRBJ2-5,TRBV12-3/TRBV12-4,CASSYGGTLRQETQYF,TGTGCCAGCAGTTACGGCGGGACCCTCCGGCAAGAGACCCAGTACTTC
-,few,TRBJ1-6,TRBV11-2,CASTPNSPLHF,TGTGCCAGCACGCCCAATTCACCCCTCCACTTT
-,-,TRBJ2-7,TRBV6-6,CASSYRDEQYF,TGTGCCAGCAGTTACCGCGACGAGCAGTACTTC
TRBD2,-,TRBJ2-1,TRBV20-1,CSARMLAGGPLNEQFF,TGCAGTGCCCGGATGCTAGCGGGAGGGCCTCTCAATGAGCAGTTCTTC
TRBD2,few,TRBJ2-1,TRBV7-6,CASSAGGPVGEQFF,TGTGCCAGCAGCGCGGGGGGGCCTGTGGGTGAGCAGTTCTTC
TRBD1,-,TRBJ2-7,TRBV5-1,CASSYRTGGKSYEQYF,TGCGCCAGCAGCTATCGGACAGGGGGAAAATCCTACGAGCAGTACTTC
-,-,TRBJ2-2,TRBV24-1,CATSDLGFPVFNTGELFF,TGTGCCACCAGTGATTTAGGTTTTCCGGTCTTTAACACCGGGGAGCTGTTTTTT
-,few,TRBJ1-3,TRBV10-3,CAISESGTSGNTIYF,TGTGCCATCAGTGAGTCCGGGACCTCTGGAAACACCATATATTTT
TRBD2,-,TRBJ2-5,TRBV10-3,CAIRVGLADSQETQYF,TGTGCCATCAGGGTAGGACTAGCGGACAGCCAAGAGACCCAGTACTTC
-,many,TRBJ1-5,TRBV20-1,CSAMEQFSNQPQHF,TGCAGTGCTATGGAACAGTTTAGCAATCAGCCCCAGCATTTT
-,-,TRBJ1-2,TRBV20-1,CSADLVGEGYTF,TGCAGTGCCGACCTCGTCGGCGAGGGCTACACCTTC
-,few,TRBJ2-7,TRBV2,CASSGAGKSYEQYF,TGTGCCAGCAGTGGGGCGGGGAAATCCTACGAGCAGTACTTC
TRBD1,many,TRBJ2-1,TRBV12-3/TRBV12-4,CASSRDRGRLGDEQFF,TGTGCCAGCAGTCGGGACAGGGGGCGCCTAGGGGATGAGCAGTTCTTC
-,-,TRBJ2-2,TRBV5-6,CASSPARRGELFF,TGTGCCAGCAGCCCAGCCCGTCGCGGGGAGCTGTTTTTT
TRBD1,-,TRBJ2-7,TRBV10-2,CASIPGQGDYEQSF,TGCGCCAGTATTCCGGGACAGGGGGACTACGAGCAGTCCTTC
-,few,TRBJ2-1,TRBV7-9,CASSPGVYNEQFF,TGTGCCAGCTCCCCGGGGGTTTACAATGAGCAGTTCTTC
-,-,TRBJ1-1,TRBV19,CASSWTENTEAFF,TGTGCCAGTAGCTGGACGGAGAACACTGAAGCTTTCTTT
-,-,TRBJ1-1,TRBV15,CATSSLARWRDTEAFF,TGTGCCACCAGCAGCTTAGCGCGATGGAGGGACACTGAAGCTTTCTTT
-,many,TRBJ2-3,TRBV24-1,CATSAEGLEDTQYF,TGTGCCACCAGTGCAGAGGGGCTAGAGGATACGCAGTATTTT
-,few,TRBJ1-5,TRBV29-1,CSVVSGDGQPQHF,TGCAGCGTTGTTTCAGGGGACGGTCAGCCCCAGCATTTT
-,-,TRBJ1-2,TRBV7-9,CASSSSGNYGYTF,TGTGCCAGCAGCTCCTCAGGAAACTATGGCTACACCTTC
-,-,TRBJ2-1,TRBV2,CASSPQVDSYNEQFF,TGTGCCAGCAGTCCACAGGTAGACTCCTACAATGAGCAGTTCTTC
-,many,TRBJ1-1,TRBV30,CAWQLNTEAFF,TGTGCCTGGCAGTTGAACACTGAAGCTTTCTTT
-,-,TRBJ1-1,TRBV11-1,CASSLSGGGNTEAFF,TGTGCCAGCAGCTTAAGCGGGGGGGGGAACACTGAAGCTTTCTTT
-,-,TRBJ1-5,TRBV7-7,CASTIRGGQPQHF,TGTGCTAGCACCATACGGGGGGGTCAGCCCCAGCATTTT
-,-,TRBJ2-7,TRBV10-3,CAISERQGRSYEQYF,TGTGCCATCAGTGAGAGGCAGGGGAGATCCTACGAGCAGTACTTC
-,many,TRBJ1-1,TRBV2,CASSDSGWGTEAFF,TGTGCCAGCAGTGATTCAGGGTGGGGCACTGAAGCTTTCTTT
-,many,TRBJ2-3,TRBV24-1,CATSQRGDRVTDTQYF,TGTGCCACCAGTCAGCGGGGGGACAGGGTCACAGATACGCAGTATTTT